A selection of T cell receptor beta chains follows, all from one sample in a study of Ad26.COV2.S vaccination and SARS-CoV-2 variants. The repertoire was sequenced with immunoSEQ multiplex PCR; TCRdb's copy has only in-frame clones and lacks some. There are hundreds of thousands of clones in the sample; 75% to 95% occur only once, and more than 10% lies in the top ten. The sequencing here drew on peripheral blood, taken in a trial of Ad26.COV2.S vaccine versus placebo. The receptors stem from a person aged 18-60 years who received the Ad26.COV2.S COVID-19 vaccine or a placebo. Both conserved end residues are trimmed from each CDR3. The order of the fields is J gene, D gene, V gene, CDR3 protein. A D gene is named only where the DNA matches it firmly.

J: TRBJ2-7; D: TRBD2; V: TRBV7-2; CDR3: ASRQPGTIAHEQY
J: TRBJ1-6; D: TRBD1; V: TRBV2; CDR3: ASSEGQKNSPLH
J: TRBJ2-3; D: TRBD1; V: TRBV7-2; CDR3: ASSLGQSTDTQY
J: TRBJ2-3; D: NA; V: TRBV7-2; CDR3: ASSPYLDTQY
J: TRBJ1-2; D: TRBD1; V: TRBV13; CDR3: ASRLMGQGLSRGYT
J: TRBJ2-7; D: NA; V: TRBV7-9; CDR3: ASSLGQYEQY
J: TRBJ1-6; D: NA; V: TRBV25-1; CDR3: ASSEFRTSPLH
J: TRBJ2-7; D: TRBD2; V: TRBV2; CDR3: ASSYGRGYEQY
J: TRBJ2-7; D: NA; V: TRBV19; CDR3: ASSTHFDSLSSYEQY
J: TRBJ1-6; D: TRBD1; V: TRBV6-6; CDR3: ASSYSGTGFSPLH
J: TRBJ1-2; D: TRBD1; V: TRBV6-5; CDR3: ASSRQGAMGGYT
J: TRBJ2-1; D: TRBD2; V: TRBV4-3; CDR3: ASSLVSSGPNEQF
J: TRBJ2-7; D: TRBD2; V: TRBV5-4; CDR3: ASSPRIAGVTYEQY
J: TRBJ2-3; D: TRBD2; V: TRBV2; CDR3: ASNLRVSGRTDTQY
J: TRBJ2-2; D: NA; V: TRBV30; CDR3: AWSERRTAGPTNTGELF
J: TRBJ2-7; D: NA; V: TRBV29-1; CDR3: SVVVGNSYEQY
J: TRBJ2-3; D: TRBD1; V: TRBV5-1; CDR3: ASSLWGHGLRTGSDTQY
J: TRBJ2-1; D: NA; V: TRBV27; CDR3: ASSSPGGEQF
J: TRBJ1-2; D: NA; V: TRBV27; CDR3: ASSKDGFYYGYT
J: TRBJ2-1; D: NA; V: TRBV7-6; CDR3: ASSPWQNLLNNEQF
J: TRBJ2-1; D: NA; V: TRBV24-1; CDR3: ATSDSSSFGYNEQF
J: TRBJ2-3; D: TRBD1; V: TRBV6-5; CDR3: ASSSTGGATDTQY
J: TRBJ1-1; D: NA; V: TRBV6-5; CDR3: ASSYARQNTEAF
J: TRBJ2-5; D: TRBD2; V: TRBV6-2/TRBV6-3; CDR3: ASSYSTLAGAVNLETQY
J: TRBJ1-5; D: NA; V: TRBV7-2; CDR3: ASSLGDTGNQPQH
J: TRBJ1-6; D: NA; V: TRBV9; CDR3: ASSVRDGSSYNSPLH
J: TRBJ2-1; D: NA; V: TRBV2; CDR3: ASTAALNEQF
J: TRBJ2-1; D: TRBD2; V: TRBV23-1; CDR3: ASRGQSGRSYNEQF
J: TRBJ2-1; D: TRBD2; V: TRBV5-1; CDR3: ASSSTSGEYNEQF
J: TRBJ2-6; D: NA; V: TRBV29-1; CDR3: SVEDTGANVLT
J: TRBJ2-5; D: TRBD2; V: TRBV2; CDR3: ASSGLAGAQTQY
J: TRBJ2-3; D: TRBD1; V: TRBV19; CDR3: ASSNRTGERHTQY
J: TRBJ2-3; D: NA; V: TRBV5-5; CDR3: ASSLVPGVDLGTDTQY
J: TRBJ1-1; D: NA; V: TRBV4-3; CDR3: ASSQDLAPSAFNTEAF
J: TRBJ1-2; D: NA; V: TRBV5-1; CDR3: ASSLGGAAYGYT
J: TRBJ2-2; D: TRBD2; V: TRBV7-6; CDR3: ASSQRLAGGRMAGELF
J: TRBJ1-2; D: TRBD1; V: TRBV3-1/TRBV3-2; CDR3: ASSQEPTGRYGYT
J: TRBJ2-1; D: NA; V: TRBV19; CDR3: ASRLDSLAYNEQF
J: TRBJ2-2; D: NA; V: TRBV12-3/TRBV12-4; CDR3: ASSLANTGELF
J: TRBJ2-1; D: NA; V: TRBV7-9; CDR3: ASSLPGDNEQF
J: TRBJ1-2; D: NA; V: TRBV3-1/TRBV3-2; CDR3: ASSLRILDFYGYT
J: TRBJ1-5; D: TRBD1; V: TRBV29-1; CDR3: SVAGQGNQPQH
J: TRBJ2-7; D: NA; V: TRBV6-1; CDR3: ASSDSSYEQY
J: TRBJ1-2; D: NA; V: TRBV6-5; CDR3: ASSSTDGYT
J: TRBJ2-1; D: NA; V: TRBV27; CDR3: ASSSLATYNEQF
J: TRBJ2-2; D: TRBD2; V: TRBV9; CDR3: ASSVASGGNTGELF
J: TRBJ1-1; D: NA; V: TRBV7-9; CDR3: ASSFTGMNTEAF
J: TRBJ1-1; D: NA; V: TRBV29-1; CDR3: SGGSGEAF
J: TRBJ2-1; D: NA; V: TRBV20-1; CDR3: SARGLGEQF
J: TRBJ1-2; D: TRBD1; V: TRBV7-8; CDR3: ASSSPGQDEYGYT
J: TRBJ2-7; D: NA; V: TRBV3-1/TRBV3-2; CDR3: ASSQDGGGKSYEQY
J: TRBJ1-2; D: NA; V: TRBV18; CDR3: ASSPGFGVVEGYT
J: TRBJ2-7; D: TRBD2; V: TRBV7-8; CDR3: ASSPDRTSEQY
J: TRBJ2-3; D: NA; V: TRBV19; CDR3: ASSSSPASDTQY
J: TRBJ2-7; D: TRBD1; V: TRBV6-5; CDR3: ASSTRDRGTYEQY
J: TRBJ1-2; D: NA; V: TRBV6-2/TRBV6-3; CDR3: ASSRFTGIDGYT
J: TRBJ2-1; D: TRBD2; V: TRBV5-1; CDR3: ASSLASGINEQF
J: TRBJ1-1; D: NA; V: TRBV3-1/TRBV3-2; CDR3: ASSQVGQPSEAF
J: TRBJ2-1; D: NA; V: TRBV19; CDR3: ASSIAANGGVQF
J: TRBJ1-1; D: NA; V: TRBV19; CDR3: ASSPIGRNWGAF